This TCR beta chain was sequenced in a study of T cells in Graves' hyperthyroidism and ophthalmopathy. Overall study context: Any treatment followed the collection of peripheral blood at initial diagnosis.

Trimming stripped 4 bases from V and 0 bases from J, with 4 bases between. CDR3 size: 12 residues. Germline-derived CDR1 and CDR2 are LGHNA and YNFKEQ. Graves' hyperthyroidism is called stable when ophthalmopathy does not progress within 18 months. Each patient was aged 18 to 65 and had newly diagnosed hyperthyroidism of under 2 months' duration. Fresh peripheral blood, approximately 9.1 ml, was the source of the PBMCs. This clonotype turned up a few times. The TCR beta CDR3 regions underwent amplification using RNA transcripts as the source. The HTBI set primed first-round TCR CDR3 RT-PCR. TCRdb re-analysed the multiplex PCR reads in MiXCR, keeping a single row per CDR3 protein. The repertoire holds around 520,000 distinct CDR3 sequences, roughly 14% seen once, with 15% to 20% in the top ten.

This rearrangement joins TRBV4-2 to TRBJ2-7; no clear D gene. This TCR was recovered from a woman aged 18-29 years with Graves' hyperthyroidism. Sequencing was done on a sample of blood. The CDR3 coding sequence is TGTGCCAGCAGCCGCACCTCCTACGAGCAGTACTTC. Its protein product is CASSRTSYEQYF.